This T cell receptor beta chain was identified in a study of CD8+ T cells in alopecia areata. Study-wide background: Treated patients were dosed with oral tofacitinib, taking 5 to 10 mg twice daily.

For this clone: As yet, its antigen is unknown.

This CDR3 is 13 amino acids long. V was clipped by 6 bases and J by 8 bases; unmatched bases: 7. The germline V gene has CDR1 MNHEY and CDR2 SMNVEV (reference sequence). Regarding treatment: oral pan-JAK inhibitor, 5-10 mg twice daily. Sorting from PBMCs produced CD4+ and CD8+ T cells. Study-level points and caveats: A large proportion of expanded lesional clones were detected persisting in scalp and blood during tofacitinib.

Reverse transcribed after extraction, RNA yielded cDNA as the sequencing template. Libraries were prepared by immunoSEQ multiplex PCR; TCRdb keeps only in-frame clonotypes and omits some of them. The sample lists 35,000 to 50,000 clones; around 71% were seen once. This receptor was obtained from a human donor with alopecia areata. The chain links TRBV27 to TRBJ1-2; 9 bases are shared with TRBD1. Source: CD8+ T cells sorted from blood, taken at week 4, from a patient treated with tofacitinib. In DNA form, the CDR3 reads TGTGCCAGCAGCTACCGGGACAGGGAAGGCTACACCTTC. It codes for CASSYRDREGYTF.